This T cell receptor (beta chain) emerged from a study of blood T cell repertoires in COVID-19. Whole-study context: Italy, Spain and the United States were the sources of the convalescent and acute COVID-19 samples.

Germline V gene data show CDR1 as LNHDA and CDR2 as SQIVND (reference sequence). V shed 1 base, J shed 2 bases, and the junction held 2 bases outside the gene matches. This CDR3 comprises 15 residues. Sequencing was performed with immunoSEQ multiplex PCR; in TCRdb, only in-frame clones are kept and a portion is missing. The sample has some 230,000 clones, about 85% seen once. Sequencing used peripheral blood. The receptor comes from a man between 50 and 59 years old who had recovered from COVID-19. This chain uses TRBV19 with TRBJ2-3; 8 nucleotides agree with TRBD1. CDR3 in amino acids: CASSIGQGLTDTQYF. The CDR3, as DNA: TGTGCCAGTAGTATAGGACAGGGGCTCACAGATACGCAGTATTTT.